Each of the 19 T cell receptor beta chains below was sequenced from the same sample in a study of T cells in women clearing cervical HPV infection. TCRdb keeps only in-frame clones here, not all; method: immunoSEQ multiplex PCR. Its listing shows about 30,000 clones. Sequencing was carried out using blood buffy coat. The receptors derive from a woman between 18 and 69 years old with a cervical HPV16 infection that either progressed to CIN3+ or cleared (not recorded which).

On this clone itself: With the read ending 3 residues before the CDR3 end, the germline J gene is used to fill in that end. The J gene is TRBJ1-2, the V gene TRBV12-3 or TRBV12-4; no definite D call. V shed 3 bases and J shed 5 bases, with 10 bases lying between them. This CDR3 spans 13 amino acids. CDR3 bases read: TGTGCCAGCAGTTTCGGGGTAGGGTATGGC. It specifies CASSFGVGYG. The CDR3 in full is CASSFGVGYGYTF.

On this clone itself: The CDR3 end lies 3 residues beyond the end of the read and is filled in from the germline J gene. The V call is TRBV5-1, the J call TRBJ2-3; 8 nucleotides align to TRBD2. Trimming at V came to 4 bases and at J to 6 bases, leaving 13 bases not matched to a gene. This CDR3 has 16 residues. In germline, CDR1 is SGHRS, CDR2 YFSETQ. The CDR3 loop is CASSSGRGGPGDTQYF. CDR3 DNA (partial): TGCGCCAGCAGCAGCGGACGGGGGGGGCCGGGGGATACG.

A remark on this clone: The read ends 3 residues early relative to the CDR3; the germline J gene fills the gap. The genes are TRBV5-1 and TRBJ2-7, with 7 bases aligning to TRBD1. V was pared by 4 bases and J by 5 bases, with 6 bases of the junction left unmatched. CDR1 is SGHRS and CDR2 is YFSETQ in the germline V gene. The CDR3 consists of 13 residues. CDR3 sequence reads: CASSATGVNEQYF. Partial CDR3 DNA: TGCGCCAGCAGCGCCACAGGGGTCAACGAG.

The CDR3 reads CASSVDREGYEQYF. Partial CDR3 DNA: TGTGCCAGCAGTGTTGACAGGGAGGGGTACGAG. V usage is TRBV6-1 and J usage is TRBJ2-7; D could derive from TRBD1 or TRBD2 (7 bases each). The read terminates 3 residues before the CDR3 end, so the remaining end is supplied by the germline J gene. Germline CDR1 is MNHNS and CDR2 is SASEGT. V was trimmed by 4 bases and J by 4 bases, leaving 14 bases between them. CDR3 size: 14 residues.

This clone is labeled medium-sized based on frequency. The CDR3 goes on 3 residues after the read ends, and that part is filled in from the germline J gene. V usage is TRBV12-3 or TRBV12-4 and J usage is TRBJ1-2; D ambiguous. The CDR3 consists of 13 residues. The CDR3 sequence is CASSLGTPHDYTF. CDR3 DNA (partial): TGTGCCAGCAGTTTAGGGACTCCCCACGAC.

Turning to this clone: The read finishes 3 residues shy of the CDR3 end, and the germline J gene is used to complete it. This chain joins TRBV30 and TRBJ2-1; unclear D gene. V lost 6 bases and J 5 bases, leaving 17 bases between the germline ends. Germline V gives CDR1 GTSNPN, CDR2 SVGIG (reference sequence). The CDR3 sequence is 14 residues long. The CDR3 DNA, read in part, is TGTGCCTGCATTGGGCCCCCATCTCACAATGAG. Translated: CACIGPPSHNE. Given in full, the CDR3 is CACIGPPSHNEQFF. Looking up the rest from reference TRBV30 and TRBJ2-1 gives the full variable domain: SQTIHQWPATLVQPVGSPLSLECTVEGTSNPNLYWYRQAAGRGLQLLFYSVGIGQISSEVPQNLSASRPQDRQFILSSKKLLLSDSGFYLCACIGPPSHNEQFFGPGTRLTVL.

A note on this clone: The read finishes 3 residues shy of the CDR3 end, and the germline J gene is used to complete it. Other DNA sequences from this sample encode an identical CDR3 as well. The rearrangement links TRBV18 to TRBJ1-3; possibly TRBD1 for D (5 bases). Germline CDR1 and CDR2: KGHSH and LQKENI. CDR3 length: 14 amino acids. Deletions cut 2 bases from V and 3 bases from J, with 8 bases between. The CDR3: CASSPGALGNTIYF. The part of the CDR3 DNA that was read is TGTGCCAGCTCACCAGGGGCACTTGGAAACACC.

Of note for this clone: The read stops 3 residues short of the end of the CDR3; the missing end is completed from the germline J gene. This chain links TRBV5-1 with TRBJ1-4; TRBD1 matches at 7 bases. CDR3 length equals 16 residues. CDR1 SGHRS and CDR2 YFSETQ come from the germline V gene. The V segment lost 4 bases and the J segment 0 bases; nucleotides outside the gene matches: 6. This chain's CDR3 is CASSRRGQATNEKLFF. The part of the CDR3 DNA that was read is TGCGCCAGCAGCAGGAGGGGGCAGGCAACTAATGAAAAA.

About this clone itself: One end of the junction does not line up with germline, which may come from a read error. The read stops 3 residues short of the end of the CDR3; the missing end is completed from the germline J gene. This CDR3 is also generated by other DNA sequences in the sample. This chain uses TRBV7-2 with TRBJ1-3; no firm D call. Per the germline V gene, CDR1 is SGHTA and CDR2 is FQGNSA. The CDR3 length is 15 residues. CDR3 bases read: TGTGCCAGCAGCTTAGCCTACCTGAGCGGAAACACG. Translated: CASSLAYLSGNT. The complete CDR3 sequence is CASSLAYLSGNTIYF.

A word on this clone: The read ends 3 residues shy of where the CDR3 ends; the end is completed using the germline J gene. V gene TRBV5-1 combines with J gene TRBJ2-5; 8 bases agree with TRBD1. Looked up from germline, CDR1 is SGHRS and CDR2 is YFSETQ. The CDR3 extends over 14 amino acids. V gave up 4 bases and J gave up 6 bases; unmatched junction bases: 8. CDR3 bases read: TGCGCCAGCAGCCTCAAACAGGGGGAGCAGACC. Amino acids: CASSLKQGEQT. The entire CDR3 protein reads CASSLKQGEQTQYF.

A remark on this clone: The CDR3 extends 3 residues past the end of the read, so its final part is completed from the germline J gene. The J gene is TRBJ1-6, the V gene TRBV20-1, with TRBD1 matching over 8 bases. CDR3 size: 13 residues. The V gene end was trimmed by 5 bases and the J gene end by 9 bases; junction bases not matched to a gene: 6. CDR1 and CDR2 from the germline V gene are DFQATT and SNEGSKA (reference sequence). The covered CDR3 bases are TGCAGTGCTTATGACAGGGGAGGTTCACCC. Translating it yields CSAYDRGGSP. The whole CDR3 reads CSAYDRGGSPLHF.

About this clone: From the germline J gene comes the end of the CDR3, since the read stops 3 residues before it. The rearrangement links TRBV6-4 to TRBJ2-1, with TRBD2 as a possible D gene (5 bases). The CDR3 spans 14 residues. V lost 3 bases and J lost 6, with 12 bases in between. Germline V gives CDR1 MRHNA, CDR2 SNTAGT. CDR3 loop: CASSEASNTNEQFF. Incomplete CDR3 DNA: TGTGCCAGCAGTGAGGCTAGCAACACCAATGAG.

The CDR3 here is CASSLGGNNQPQHF. Partial CDR3 DNA: TGTGCCAGCAGCTTAGGGGGCAACAATCAGCCC. This chain links TRBV7-9 with TRBJ1-5; tentative D call: TRBD1 (5 bases). The missing CDR3 end, 3 residues past where the read stops, is filled in from the germline J gene. Trimming removed 1 base at V and 3 bases at J, with 7 bases between. The CDR3 totals 14 residues. The germline V gene has CDR1 SEHNR and CDR2 FQNEAQ (reference sequence).

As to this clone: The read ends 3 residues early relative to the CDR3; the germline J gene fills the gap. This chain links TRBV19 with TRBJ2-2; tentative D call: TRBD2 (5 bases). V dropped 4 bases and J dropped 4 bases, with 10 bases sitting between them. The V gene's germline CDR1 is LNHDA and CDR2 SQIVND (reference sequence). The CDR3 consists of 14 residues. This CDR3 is CASSSGRGTGELFF. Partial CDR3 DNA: TGTGCCAGTAGTAGCGGTCGGGGCACCGGGGAG.

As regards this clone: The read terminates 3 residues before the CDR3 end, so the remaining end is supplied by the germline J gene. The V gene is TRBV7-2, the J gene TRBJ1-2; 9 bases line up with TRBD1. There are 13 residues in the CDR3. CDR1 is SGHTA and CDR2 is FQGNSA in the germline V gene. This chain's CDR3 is CASSQGQGRDYTF. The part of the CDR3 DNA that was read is TGTGCCAGCAGTCAGGGACAGGGTAGGGAC.

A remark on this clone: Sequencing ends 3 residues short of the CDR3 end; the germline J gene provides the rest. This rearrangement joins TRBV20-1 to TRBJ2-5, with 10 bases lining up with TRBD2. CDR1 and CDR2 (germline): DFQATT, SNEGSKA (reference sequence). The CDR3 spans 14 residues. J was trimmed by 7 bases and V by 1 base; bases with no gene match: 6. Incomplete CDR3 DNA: TGCAGTGCTAGAGTCCTAGCGGGGGATGGGACC. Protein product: CSARVLAGDGT. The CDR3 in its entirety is CSARVLAGDGTQYF.

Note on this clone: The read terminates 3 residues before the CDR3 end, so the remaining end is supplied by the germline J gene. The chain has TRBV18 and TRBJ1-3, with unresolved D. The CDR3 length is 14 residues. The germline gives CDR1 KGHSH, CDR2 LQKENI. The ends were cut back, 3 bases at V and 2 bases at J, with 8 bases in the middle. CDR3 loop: CASSPNTAGNTIYF. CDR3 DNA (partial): TGTGCCAGCTCACCGAATACTGCTGGAAACACC. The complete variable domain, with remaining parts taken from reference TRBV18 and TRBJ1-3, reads NAGVMQNPRHLVRRRGQEARLRCSPMKGHSHVYWYRQLPEEGLKFMVYLQKENIIDESGMPKERFSAEFPKEGPSILRIQQVVRGDSAAYFCASSPNTAGNTIYFGEGSWLTVV.

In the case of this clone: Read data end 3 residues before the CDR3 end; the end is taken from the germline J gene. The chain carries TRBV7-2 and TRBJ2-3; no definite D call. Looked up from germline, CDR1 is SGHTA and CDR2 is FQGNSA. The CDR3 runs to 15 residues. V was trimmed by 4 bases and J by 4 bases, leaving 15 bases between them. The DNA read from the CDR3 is TGTGCCAGCAGCTCTATCCCCCACCCCGCAGATACG. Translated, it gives CASSSIPHPADT. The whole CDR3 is CASSSIPHPADTQYF.

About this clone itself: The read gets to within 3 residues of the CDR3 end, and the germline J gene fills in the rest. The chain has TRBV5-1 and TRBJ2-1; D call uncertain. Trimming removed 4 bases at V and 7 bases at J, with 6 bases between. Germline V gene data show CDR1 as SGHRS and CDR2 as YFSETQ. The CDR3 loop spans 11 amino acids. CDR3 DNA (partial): TGCGCCAGCAGCCGCGAGAATGAG. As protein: CASSRENE. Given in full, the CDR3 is CASSRENEQFF.